This T cell receptor beta chain was observed in a study of identical twins. One entry per CDR3 protein results from TCRdb running MiXCR on the 5' RACE reads. The sample has 510,000 or so distinct CDR3 sequences; around 15% are singletons. Germline-derived CDR1 and CDR2 are SGHKS and YYEKEE (reference sequence). Trimming stripped 4 bases from V and 5 bases from J, with 15 bases between. The CDR3 spans 15 residues. This sample was also put to use in a study of yellow fever vaccine responses in identical twins.

The V call is TRBV5-5, the J call TRBJ2-2; D unresolved. Sequenced sample: CD4+ T cells sorted from blood. The TCR sequence derives from a woman aged 18-30 years in good health. CDR3 nucleotide sequence: TGTGCCAGCAGCGCCGGGTTGGCTTGGACCGGGGAGCTGTTTTTT. This codes for CASSAGLAWTGELFF.